This T cell receptor beta chain originates from a study of T-cell reconstitution after alpha-beta-depleted transplantation in children. In its sample, this clonotype was seen many times. Trimming cost V 3 bases and J 1 base; bases outside gene matches: 5. From germline, CDR1 is SGHRS and CDR2 YFSETQ. CDR3 length: 15 residues. Unique molecular identifiers featured in how the TCRbeta library was prepared. TCRdb re-called the PCR reads through MiXCR, storing one row per CDR3 protein. The data show around 87,000 distinct CDR3 sequences, approximately 9.2% seen once. The receptor comes from a human donor who donated a stem cell graft to a child with congenital amegakaryocytic thrombocytopenia. V is TRBV5-1 and J is TRBJ1-1; 8 bases match TRBD1. The sequences come from PBMCs from the stem cell graft donor, collected from the stem cell graft. CDR3 protein: CASSSLQGGNTEAFF. The CDR3 bases are TGCGCCAGCAGCTCCCTACAGGGGGGGAACACTGAAGCTTTCTTT.